This T cell receptor beta chain was identified during a study of OX40 agonist ivuxolimab in advanced cancers. On the study more broadly: Two cutaneous melanoma patients and one hepatocellular carcinoma patient, three in all, had partial responses.

Sequencing was performed with immunoSEQ multiplex PCR; in TCRdb, only in-frame clones are kept and a portion is missing. Of some 45,000 clones in the sample, roughly 86% were seen once. Patients were ruled out by autoimmune disease history or systemic immunosuppression. CDR3 length: 13 amino acids. The V gene's germline CDR1 is MNHEY and CDR2 SMNVEV (reference sequence). The germline V and J ends were trimmed by 3 bases and 0 bases, with 6 bases remaining between them. Specimen: CD4+ or CD8+ T cells sorted from blood, collected in a trial of the OX40 agonist ivuxolimab. The sequence was obtained from an adult with an advanced solid tumor such as melanoma, head and neck, liver or kidney cancer. V usage is TRBV27 and J usage is TRBJ2-7; tentative D call: TRBD1 (6 bases). The CDR3 sequence: CASSLDSSYEQYF. The CDR3, as DNA: TGTGCCAGCAGTTTGGACAGCTCCTACGAGCAGTACTTC.